Below are 26 T cell receptor beta chains sequenced from a single sample in a study of blood T cell repertoires in COVID-19. The protocol was immunoSEQ multiplex PCR, while the TCRdb copy is restricted to in-frame clones and leaves out a portion. The table records tens of thousands of clones, about 80% of them present only once. Sequenced material: peripheral blood. These TCRs come from a human donor in a cohort sampled during active COVID-19.

This clone has more than one count but fewer than ten. The chain combines TRBV2 with TRBJ2-2; perhaps TRBD1 as D (6 bases). The germline V and J ends were trimmed by 7 bases and 6 bases, with 6 bases remaining between them. There are 11 residues in the CDR3. Per germline, CDR1 SNHLY and CDR2 FYNNEI. The CDR3 reads CASTGAGELFF. Here the CDR3 DNA reads TGTGCCAGCACAGGGGCCGGGGAGCTGTTTTTT.

The genes are TRBV7-9 and TRBJ1-1, with D unresolved. The CDR3 totals 16 residues. Germline CDR1 is SEHNR and CDR2 is FQNEAQ (reference sequence). Trimming removed 5 bases at V and 0 bases at J, with 16 bases between. CDR3 region: CASSPPGYPMNTEAFF. In nucleotides, the CDR3 is TGTGCCAGCAGCCCCCCCGGGTACCCCATGAACACTGAAGCTTTCTTT.

This chain joins TRBV6-1 and TRBJ1-1, with D unresolved. The CDR3 is made up of 13 amino acids. V was shortened by 1 base and J by 11 bases, with 14 bases between the two germline ends. Germline V CDR1 and CDR2: MNHNS, SASEGT. CDR3 residues: CASSEVLVSGAFF. The CDR3 nucleotides read TGTGCCAGCAGTGAAGTTTTGGTTTCCGGGGCTTTCTTT.

The chain is built from TRBV19 and TRBJ1-1; D is unresolved. The length of the CDR3 is 11 residues. The V gene's germline CDR1 is LNHDA and CDR2 SQIVND (reference sequence). The ends were cut back, 5 bases at V and 6 bases at J, with 7 bases in the middle. The CDR3 reads CASSVRAEAFF. The CDR3 DNA reads as TGTGCCAGTAGTGTGAGGGCTGAAGCTTTCTTT.

This chain connects TRBV7-8 to TRBJ1-1; 9 nucleotides agree with TRBD1. This CDR3 has 15 residues. CDR1 is SGHVS and CDR2 is FQNEAQ in the germline V gene. V lost 5 bases, J lost 3 bases, and 7 bases stayed unmatched. The CDR3 DNA reads as TGTGCCAGCAGCCCATGGACAGGGGATGACACTGAAGCTTTCTTT. Translated: CASSPWTGDDTEAFF.

DNA for the CDR3: TGTGCTAGTGGTTTCATCACTAGTGGCCAAGTAACTGGAAACACCATATATTTT. The encoded protein is CASGFITSGQVTGNTIYF. The J gene is TRBJ1-3, the V gene TRBV12-5; D uncertain. This CDR3 has 18 amino acids. Germline CDR1 reads LGHNT; CDR2 reads FRNRAP. With 3 bases removed from V and 2 bases from J, the gap between germline ends came to 20 bases.

The chain employs TRBV28 and TRBJ2-7, with D tentatively TRBD1 (6 bases). This CDR3 has 15 amino acids. V was pared by 1 base and J by 4 bases, with 14 bases between. Per the germline V gene, CDR1 is MDHEN and CDR2 is SYDVKM. In DNA form, the CDR3 reads TGTGCCAGCAGTTTATCGGACAGTGTAATTTACGAGCAGTACTTC. This gives the protein CASSLSDSVIYEQYF.

The rearrangement joins TRBV5-1 to TRBJ2-5; 7 nucleotides line up with TRBD1. The CDR3 has 14 amino acids. With 4 bases clipped from V and 5 bases from J, the junction kept 8 bases outside the gene matches. Per the germline V gene, CDR1 is SGHRS and CDR2 is YFSETQ. For the CDR3, the DNA is TGCGCCAGCAGCACCGGGACAGCGGTGGAGACCCAGTACTTC. Amino acid sequence: CASSTGTAVETQYF.

The rearrangement links TRBV5-5 to TRBJ2-5; TRBD1 is a possible D gene (5 bases). Trimming removed 1 base from V and 2 bases from J, with 12 bases in between. The CDR3 has 15 residues. CDR1 and CDR2 from the germline V gene are SGHKS and YYEKEE (reference sequence). DNA for the CDR3: TGTGCCAGCAGCTTGTGGGGCAACGATCAAGAGACCCAGTACTTC. Translation gives CASSLWGNDQETQYF.

The chain combines TRBV5-5 with TRBJ1-1; tentative D call: TRBD1 (5 bases). V dropped 5 bases and J dropped 0 bases, with 8 bases sitting between them. This CDR3 is built from 13 residues. From germline, CDR1 is SGHKS and CDR2 YYEKEE (reference sequence). The CDR3 DNA reads as TGTGCCAGCAGTGGGGGGATGAACACTGAAGCTTTCTTT. Protein sequence: CASSGGMNTEAFF.

This chain links TRBV4-3 with TRBJ2-3, with TRBD2 matching 8 bases. J gave up 4 bases and V 0 bases, and 9 bases lay outside the gene matches. The CDR3 extends over 17 amino acids. From germline, CDR1 is LGHNA and CDR2 YSLEER. In nucleotides, the CDR3 is TGCGCCAGCAGCCAAGATCCAACGGGGGGGCGGCCAGATACGCAGTATTTT. Its translation: CASSQDPTGGRPDTQYF.

On this clone itself: Other nucleotide sequences from this sample produce the same CDR3. The chain joins TRBV28 to TRBJ1-2; D ambiguous. Germline V gene lookup returns CDR1 MDHEN and CDR2 SYDVKM. The V and J ends lost 6 bases and 5 bases respectively, with 7 bases between them. The CDR3 loop spans 11 amino acids. The DNA for the CDR3 is TGTGCCAGCAGCCGAGGTTATGGCTACACCTTC. Translated, it gives CASSRGYGYTF.

The chain links TRBV24-1 to TRBJ1-5; D unresolved. Germline V gives CDR1 KGHDR, CDR2 SFDVKD. The ends were cut back, 4 bases at V and 1 base at J, with 7 bases in the middle. This CDR3 contains 14 residues. CDR3 in amino acids: CATSDAGSNQPQHF. The CDR3, as DNA: TGTGCCACCAGTGACGCGGGGAGCAATCAGCCCCAGCATTTT.

The rearrangement links TRBV28 to TRBJ2-1; D may be TRBD2 (7 bases). This CDR3 comprises 14 residues. Germline V gene sequence: CDR1 MDHEN, CDR2 SYDVKM. V was clipped by 11 bases and J by 6 bases, with 20 bases between them. The CDR3 sequence is CASRGGGSVNEQFF. CDR3 coding DNA: TGTGCCTCCCGTGGGGGGGGCTCTGTCAATGAGCAGTTCTTC.

The V and J genes are TRBV11-3 and TRBJ2-2; a possible D gene is TRBD1 (6 bases). The germline gives CDR1 SGHNT, CDR2 YENEEA. V lost 5 bases and J lost 6, with 13 bases in between. The CDR3 length is 14 residues. CDR3 nucleotides: TGTGCCAGCAGCCCACCTCGACAGGCCGGGGAGCTGTTTTTT. It specifies CASSPPRQAGELFF. Looking up the rest from reference TRBV11-3 and TRBJ2-2 gives the full variable domain: EAGVVQSPRYKIIEKKQPVAFWCNPISGHNTLYWYLQNLGQGPELLIRYENEEAVDDSQLPKDRFSAERLKGVDSTLKIQPAELGDSAVYLCASSPPRQAGELFFGEGSRLTVL.

The chain combines TRBV5-4 with TRBJ2-7; D unresolved. Trimming left V 0 bases short and J 3 bases short, with 19 bases between. From germline, CDR1 is SGHNT and CDR2 YYREEE (reference sequence). The CDR3 contains 17 residues. Here the CDR3 reads CASSLDSRYPTFYEQYF. CDR3 in DNA: TGTGCCAGCAGCTTGGACAGTCGATACCCAACCTTCTACGAGCAGTACTTC.

V usage is TRBV3-1 (or the pseudogene TRBV3-2) and J usage is TRBJ1-2, with 10 bases identical to TRBD1. Germline V CDR1 and CDR2: LGHDT, YNNKEL (reference sequence). The CDR3 is made up of 13 amino acids. Trimming took 8 bases from V and 6 from J; bases not matched to a gene: 6. CDR3 residues: CASGDRGSNGYTF. The CDR3 region has the DNA TGTGCCAGCGGGGACAGGGGTTCTAATGGCTACACCTTC.

Regarding this clone: The junction departs from germline at one end; a sequencing error may be responsible. The chain joins TRBV2 to TRBJ1-5; 9 bases align to TRBD1. CDR1 is SNHLY, CDR2 FYNNEI, per germline. The CDR3 sequence is 15 residues long. The CDR3 sequence is CASSEGTGSDQPQHF. The DNA for the CDR3 is TGTGCCAGCAGCGAAGGGACAGGGAGTGATCAGCCCCAGCATTTT.

V is TRBV9 and J is TRBJ1-4, with TRBD1 matching over 9 bases. The germline CDR1 and CDR2 sequences are SGDLS and YYNGEE. The length of the CDR3 is 14 residues. V lost 3 bases, J lost 7 bases, and 4 bases stayed unmatched. The CDR3 DNA sequence: TGTGCCAGCAGCGCCACAGGGGGCAGTGAAAAACTGTTTTTT. This encodes CASSATGGSEKLFF.

This rearrangement joins TRBV24-1 to TRBJ2-5, with 8 positions matching TRBD1. CDR3 length: 13 residues. V was pared by 10 bases and J by 4 bases, with 7 bases of the junction left unmatched. CDR1 and CDR2 (germline): KGHDR, SFDVKD. The CDR3 region has the DNA TGTGCCACAGGACAGGGTCTTGTAGAGACCCAGTACTTC. It translates to CATGQGLVETQYF.

The J gene is TRBJ1-1, the V gene TRBV13; the D gene is possibly TRBD1 (6 bases). The V end lost 0 bases, the J end lost 7 bases, and 12 bases lay between the germline ends. Looked up from germline, CDR1 is PRHDT and CDR2 is FYEKMQ (reference sequence). CDR3 size: 14 residues. The DNA of the CDR3 is TGTGCCAGCAGCTTAGGGACAGGACCGAGTGAAGCTTTCTTT. It specifies CASSLGTGPSEAFF.

The rearrangement links TRBV29-1 to TRBJ1-4, with a weak D call TRBD1 (5 bases). The CDR3 is 13 amino acids. Looked up from germline, CDR1 is SQVTM and CDR2 is ANQGSEA. V was trimmed by 2 bases and J by 4 bases, leaving 8 bases between them. The DNA for the CDR3 is TGCAGCGTTGAACAGGGTGGTAATGAAAAACTGTTTTTT. This sequence encodes CSVEQGGNEKLFF.

V gene TRBV27 combines with J gene TRBJ1-2; 9 bases line up with TRBD1. V was clipped by 5 bases and J by 3 bases; unmatched bases: 10. The length of the CDR3 is 16 residues. Germline V lookup: CDR1 MNHEY, CDR2 SMNVEV (reference sequence). The CDR3 is CASSIRPQGADYGYTF. In DNA form, the CDR3 reads TGTGCCAGCAGTATTCGCCCACAGGGGGCGGACTATGGCTACACCTTC.

The V and J genes are TRBV5-1 and TRBJ1-1; D is unresolved. Trimming removed 4 bases at V and 0 bases at J, with 13 bases between. Germline loops: CDR1 SGHRS, CDR2 YFSETQ. The CDR3 has 15 residues. DNA for the CDR3: TGCGCCAGCAGCCCTACGACTCGGGTGAACACTGAAGCTTTCTTT. It encodes CASSPTTRVNTEAFF.

The CDR3 nucleotides are TGCGCCAGCAGCAGGGGGAGACAAGGGGGAGACACTGAAGCTTTCTTT. Translation gives CASSRGRQGGDTEAFF. The chain has TRBV4-1 and TRBJ1-1; weak D call: TRBD1 (6 bases). Trimming left V 5 bases short and J 3 bases short, with 19 bases between. Germline CDR1 and CDR2: MGHRA and YSYEKL. This CDR3 has 16 amino acids.

A note on this clone: An end of the junction does not agree with germline; a read error may underlie this. The sample carries other DNA sequences with the same CDR3. This chain links TRBV10-3 with TRBJ1-2, with D perhaps matching TRBD1 (6 bases). Germline loops: CDR1 ENHRY, CDR2 SYGVKD. The CDR3 covers 14 residues. The CDR3 nucleotides are TGTGCCATCAGTGAAAGGGGGGGGGCCTATGGCTACATCTTC. It is translated as CAISERGGAYGYIF.